This T cell receptor beta chain derives from a study of spatial heterogeneity in lung cancer. About the research overall: Follow-up PBMC samples were sequenced when available, at a median of approximately 24 months after resection.

TCRdb itself ran the 5' RACE reads through MiXCR, one entry per CDR3 protein. The table shows some 120,000 distinct CDR3 sequences, with roughly an eighth occurring only once. This clonotype was found a few times. Stated time point: blood at routine non-recurrence follow-up after resection. The sequenced material consisted of unsorted whole RNA from tumor, nontumor lung or frozen PBMC. The V and J ends lost 4 bases and 7 bases, in that order; junction bases with no gene match: 3. CDR1 MDHEN and CDR2 SYDVKM come from the germline V gene. The CDR3 runs 12 residues. This chain links TRBV28 with TRBJ1-1; TRBD1 aligns across 7 bases. The sequences come from PBMCs, collected at follow-up. This sequence originates from a male donor with early-stage non-small cell lung cancer. The CDR3 coding sequence is TGTGCCAGCAGTTCCGACAGGGTTGAAGCTTTCTTT. It translates to CASSSDRVEAFF. Full variable domain (outside the CDR3, taken from reference TRBV28 and TRBJ1-1): DVKVTQSSRYLVKRTGEKVFLECVQDMDHENMFWYRQDPGLGLRLIYFSYDVKMKEKGDIPEGYSVSREKKERFSLILESASTNQTSMYLCASSSDRVEAFFGQGTRLTVV.